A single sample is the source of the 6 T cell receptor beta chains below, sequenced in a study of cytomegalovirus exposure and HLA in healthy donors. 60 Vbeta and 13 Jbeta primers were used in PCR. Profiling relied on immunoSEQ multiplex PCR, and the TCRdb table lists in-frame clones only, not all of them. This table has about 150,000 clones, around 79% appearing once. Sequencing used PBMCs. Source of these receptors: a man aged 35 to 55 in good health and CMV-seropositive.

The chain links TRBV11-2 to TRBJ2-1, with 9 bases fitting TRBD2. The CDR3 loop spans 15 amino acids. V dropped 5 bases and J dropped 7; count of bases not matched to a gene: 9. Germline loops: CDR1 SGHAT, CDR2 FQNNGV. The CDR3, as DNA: TGTGCCAGCAGCCCGCGGGGACTAGCTAGGAATGAGCAGTTCTTC. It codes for CASSPRGLARNEQFF.

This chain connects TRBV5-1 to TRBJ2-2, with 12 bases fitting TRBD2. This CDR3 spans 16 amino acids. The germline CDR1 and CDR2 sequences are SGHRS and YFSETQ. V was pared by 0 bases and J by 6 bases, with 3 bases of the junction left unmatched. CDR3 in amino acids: CASSLETSGSPGELFF. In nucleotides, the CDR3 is TGCGCCAGCAGCTTGGAGACTAGCGGGAGTCCCGGGGAGCTGTTTTTT.

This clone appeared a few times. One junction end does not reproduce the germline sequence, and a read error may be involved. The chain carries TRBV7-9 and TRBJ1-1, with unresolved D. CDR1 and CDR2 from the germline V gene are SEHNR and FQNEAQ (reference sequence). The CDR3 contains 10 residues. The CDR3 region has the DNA TGTTCCAGCAGCTCCCAGCGGGCTTTCTTT. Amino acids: CSSSSQRAFF.

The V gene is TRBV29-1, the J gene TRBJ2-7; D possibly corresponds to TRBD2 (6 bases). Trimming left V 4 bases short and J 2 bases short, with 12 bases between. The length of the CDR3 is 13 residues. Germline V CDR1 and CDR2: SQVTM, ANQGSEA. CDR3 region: CSVGASETYEQYF. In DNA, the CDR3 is TGCAGCGTTGGGGCTAGCGAGACCTACGAGCAGTACTTC.

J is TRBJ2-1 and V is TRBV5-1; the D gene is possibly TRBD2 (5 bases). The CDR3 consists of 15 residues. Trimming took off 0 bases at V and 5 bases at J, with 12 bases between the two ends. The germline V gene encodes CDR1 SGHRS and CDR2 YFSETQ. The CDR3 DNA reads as TGCGCCAGCAGCTTGGCCTCCGGGATAAACAATGAGCAGTTCTTC. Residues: CASSLASGINNEQFF.

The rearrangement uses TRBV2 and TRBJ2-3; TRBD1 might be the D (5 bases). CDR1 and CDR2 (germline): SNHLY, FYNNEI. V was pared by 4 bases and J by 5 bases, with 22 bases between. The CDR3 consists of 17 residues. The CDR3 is CASSAFLDNILQDTQYF. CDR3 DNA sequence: TGTGCCAGCAGTGCTTTCCTGGACAATATCTTACAAGATACGCAGTATTTT.